The T cell receptor beta chain described here comes from a study of blood T cell repertoires in COVID-19. Across the whole study: Italy, Spain and the United States were the sources of the convalescent and acute COVID-19 samples.

Followed over time, Seattle patients had been enrolled while infection was active. As handled by the study authors: Estimates of nucleated cell counts were drawn from the amplification of reference gene primers. Only in-frame clones appear in the TCRdb table, and some are missing; sequencing was by immunoSEQ multiplex PCR. V and J calls and clone size are copied from that table; D and trimming were computed from the DNA. The sample lists about 360,000 clones; 86% were seen once. The sequenced material came from peripheral blood. This TCR was recovered from a woman aged 55-70 years with COVID-19, enrolled during active disease.

The CDR3: CASSPRQGTGNTIYF. CDR3 in DNA: TGTGCCAGCAGCCCACGACAGGGAACGGGAAACACCATATATTTT. The V call is TRBV9, the J call TRBJ1-3; 7 bases fit TRBD1. The germline V gene has CDR1 SGDLS and CDR2 YYNGEE. The junction had 8 bases not matched to a gene; V was cut back by 4 bases and J by 4 bases. The CDR3 contains 15 residues.